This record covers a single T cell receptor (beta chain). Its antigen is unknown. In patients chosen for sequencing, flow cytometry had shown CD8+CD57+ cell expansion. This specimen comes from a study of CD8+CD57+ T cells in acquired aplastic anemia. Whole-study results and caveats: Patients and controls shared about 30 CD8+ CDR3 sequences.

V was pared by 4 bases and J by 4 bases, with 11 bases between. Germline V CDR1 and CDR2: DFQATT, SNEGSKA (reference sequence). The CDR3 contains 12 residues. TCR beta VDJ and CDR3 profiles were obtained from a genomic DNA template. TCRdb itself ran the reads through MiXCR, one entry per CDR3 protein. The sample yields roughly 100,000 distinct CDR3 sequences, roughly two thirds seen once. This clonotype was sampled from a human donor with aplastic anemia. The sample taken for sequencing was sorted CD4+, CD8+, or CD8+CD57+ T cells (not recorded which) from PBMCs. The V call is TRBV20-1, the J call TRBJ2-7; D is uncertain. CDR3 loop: CSANRDGYEQYF. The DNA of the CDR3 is TGCAGTGCTAACCGCGACGGTTACGAGCAGTACTTC.